This T cell receptor (beta chain) was observed in a study of naive and memory T cell subsets. Points from the study as a whole: No ground truth validated the naive and memory repertoire findings. Over 85% of naive TCR sequences appeared only once after error correction, unlike memory subsets.

Note on this clonotype: Its antigen is unidentified.

An equimolar mix of two oligonucleotides served as the beta constant-region primer for TRBC1 and TRBC2. Ligated cDNA was amplified by four rounds of PCR with nested alpha and beta constant-region primers and SP2. TCRdb re-called the UMI-ligation and nested PCR reads through MiXCR, storing one row per CDR3 protein. The sample has 150,000 or so distinct CDR3 sequences, approximately 15% seen once. CDR1 DFQATT and CDR2 SNEGSKA come from the germline V gene (reference sequence). The CDR3 has 13 residues. Cells stained for CD3, CD4, CD8, CD45RA and CD27 were sorted into four subsets. The sequence derives from a human donor in good health. The sequencing sample was made of naive CD4+ T cells from blood. V and J are TRBV20-1 and TRBJ1-5, with 7 positions matching TRBD1. The CDR3: CSGLRQGTQPQHF. As DNA, the CDR3 is TGCAGCGGACTTAGACAGGGCACTCAGCCCCAGCATTTT.